A single sample gave rise to the 19 T cell receptor beta chains below, sequenced in a study of tissue T cells after allogeneic stem cell transplantation. As for time point: mouse harvest day 7 after allogeneic transplant. The graft held 10^6 splenic CD5+ T cells and 10^7 T-cell-depleted bone marrow cells. The method was immunoSEQ multiplex PCR; TCRdb's version includes in-frame clones alone and lacks a portion of them. The sample gives roughly 10,000 clones, less than 45% of which show up once; approximately 1.7% is in the top ten. Sample: skin. All receptors derive from a female BALB/c mouse given C57BL/6 T cells with graft-versus-host disease after an allogeneic hematopoietic cell transplant.

This clone was detected a few times. Each gene name is a mouse one. Coverage ceases 1 residue before the CDR3 finishes, and the germline J gene fills in the end. Additional DNA sequences in this sample encode the identical CDR3. The V call is TRBV15, the J call TRBJ2-1; D is perhaps TRBD2 (7 bases). V dropped 5 bases and J dropped 7 bases, with 21 bases sitting between them. The germline CDR1 and CDR2 sequences are SGHND and FRSKSL. This CDR3 has 16 residues. The CDR3 region is CASSRSLGGGGAEQFF. The CDR3 DNA, read in part, is TGTGCCAGCAGTCGCAGCTTGGGGGGCGGGGGGGCTGAGCAGTTC.

A word on this clone: Genes and germline are mouse. The CDR3 spells CASSLWDSGNTLYF. The part of the CDR3 DNA that was read is TGTGCCAGCAGTCTATGGGATTCTGGAAATACGCTCTAT. The J gene is TRBJ1-3, the V gene TRBV26; no definite D call. From the germline J gene comes the end of the CDR3, since the read stops 1 residue before it. CDR1 and CDR2 from the germline V gene are KGHPV and FQNQEV (reference sequence). This CDR3 is 14 amino acids long. Trimming took off 3 bases at V and 0 bases at J, with 6 bases between the two ends.

This clone has a handful of counts. All gene names here are mouse names. The CDR3 goes on 1 residue after the read ends, and that part is filled in from the germline J gene. V usage is TRBV24 and J usage is TRBJ2-7; D is ambiguous. V gave up 6 bases and J gave up 4 bases, with 4 bases separating them. In germline, CDR1 is KGHTA, CDR2 FRNEEI. The CDR3 has 10 residues. The sequenced CDR3 bases are TGTGCCAGCAGCAGATATGAACAGTAC. The encoded protein is CASSRYEQY. The complete CDR3 sequence is CASSRYEQYF.

Only one count was recorded for this clone. Each gene name is a mouse one. CDR3 in amino acids: CASSLSGLGNTGQLYF. The covered CDR3 bases are TGTGCCAGCAGCTTATCAGGACTGGGGAACACCGGGCAGCTCTAC. The chain employs TRBV3 and TRBJ2-2; TRBD2 agrees at 9 bases. The CDR3 is cut off 1 residue early in the read; its end comes from the germline J gene. The CDR3 extends over 16 amino acids. Germline V lookup: CDR1 SNHLY, CDR2 FYNGKV (reference sequence). J lost 2 bases, V lost 2 bases, and 3 bases had no gene match.

In regard to this clone: Gene names and germline refer to mouse. The CDR3 end is not reached by the read, which stops 1 residue before it; the germline J gene fills it in. V usage is TRBV3 and J usage is TRBJ2-4; 12 nucleotides align to TRBD2. The CDR3 sequence is 16 residues long. The germline V gene encodes CDR1 SNHLY and CDR2 FYNGKV (reference sequence). The V gene end was trimmed by 5 bases and the J gene end by 0 bases; junction bases not matched to a gene: 3. The sequenced CDR3 bases are TGTGCCAGCAGCGGGACTGGGGGGATTAGTCAAAACACCTTGTAC. It yields the protein CASSGTGGISQNTLY. The whole CDR3 protein is CASSGTGGISQNTLYF.

This clone was counted between two and nine times. Mouse gene names apply. The CDR3 end is not reached by the read, which stops 1 residue before it; the germline J gene fills it in. This sample includes further DNA sequences coding for the same CDR3. V usage is TRBV26 and J usage is TRBJ2-1, with D unresolved. CDR1 is KGHPV and CDR2 is FQNQEV in the germline V gene (reference sequence). V shed 3 bases and J shed 1 base, with 4 bases lying between them. This CDR3 comprises 13 residues. The CDR3 here is CASSLQNYAEQFF. The sequenced part of the CDR3 DNA is TGTGCCAGCAGTCTCCAAAACTATGCTGAGCAGTTC.

Worth noting for this clone: Gene names denote mouse genes. The DNA ends 1 residue before the CDR3 does, and the rest of the CDR3 is filled in from the germline J gene. The chain recombines TRBV24 with TRBJ2-5; no clear D. CDR3 length: 11 amino acids. Germline V gene data show CDR1 as KGHTA and CDR2 as FRNEEI. Trimming cost V 4 bases and J 6 bases, with 5 bases left between them. The CDR3 sequence is CASSRRDTQYF. The covered CDR3 bases are TGTGCCAGCAGTCGTCGTGACACCCAGTAC.

In its sample, this clone was seen a few times. Genes and germline come from the mouse. Read data end 1 residue before the CDR3 end; the end is taken from the germline J gene. The chain recombines TRBV23 with TRBJ1-5. The CDR3 sequence is 11 residues long. Germline CDR1 KGHTA, CDR2 FQNQQP. CDR3: CSSSQSRAPLF. CDR3 DNA (partial): TGCTCCAGCAGTCAATCGAGGGCTCCGCTT. Filled out from reference TRBV23 and TRBJ1-5, the complete variable domain reads DAAVTQKPRYLIKMKGQEAEMKCIPEKGHTAVFWYQQKQSKELKFLIYFQNQQPLDQIDMVKERFSAVCPSSSLCSLGIRTCEAEDSALYLCSSSQSRAPLFGEGTRLSVL.

This clone was detected once. Gene and germline names: mouse. The CDR3 end is not reached by the read, which stops 1 residue before it; the germline J gene fills it in. V and J are TRBV26 and TRBJ2-4; either TRBD1 or TRBD2 may fit D (5 bases each). V was cut by 2 bases and J by 3 bases, with 6 bases left in between. Germline V gene data show CDR1 as KGHPV and CDR2 as FQNQEV (reference sequence). CDR3 length equals 13 residues. The CDR3 bases that were read are TGTGCCAGCAGTCTGGGGGACCAAAACACCTTGTAC. Amino acid sequence: CASSLGDQNTLY. The whole CDR3 sequence reads CASSLGDQNTLYF.

This clone was seen more than once but under ten times. Genes and germline are mouse. The read ends 1 residue before the CDR3 terminus; that terminus is restored from the germline J gene. The chain joins TRBV26 to TRBJ2-5, with D unresolved. Germline assignment: CDR1 KGHPV and CDR2 FQNQEV (reference sequence). This CDR3 has 12 residues. The V end was cut by 3 bases, the J end by 4 bases, with 5 bases between. The CDR3 here is CASSLTKDTQYF. The sequenced CDR3 bases are TGTGCCAGCAGTCTCACAAAAGACACCCAGTAC.

With respect to this clone: Germline and genes here are mouse. With the read ending 1 residue before the CDR3 end, the germline J gene is used to fill in that end. The V gene is TRBV26, the J gene TRBJ1-5; D not certain. The germline V gene has CDR1 KGHPV and CDR2 FQNQEV (reference sequence). CDR3 length: 12 amino acids. V dropped 1 base and J dropped 3 bases, with 1 base sitting between them. The sequenced part of the CDR3 DNA is TGTGCCAGCAGTCTGTTCAACCAGGCTCCGCTT. Translating it yields CASSLFNQAPL. The full CDR3 sequence reads CASSLFNQAPLF.

As for this clone: All gene names here are mouse names. The read falls 1 residue short of the CDR3 end, and the missing part is taken from the germline J gene. V usage is TRBV23 and J usage is TRBJ1-6; TRBD1 is the table's D call and was not checked against the DNA. TRBJ1-6 is recorded as an ORF, its role being uncertain. CDR1 and CDR2 (germline): KGHTA, FQNQQP. CDR3 size: 17 residues. CDR3 in amino acids: CSSSQSKAGPYNSPLYF. CDR3 bases read: TGCTCCAGCAGTCAATCGAAGGCAGGGCCCTATAATTCGCCCCTCTAC.

A remark on this clone: Gene names refer to mouse genes. The read falls 1 residue short of the CDR3 end, and the missing part is taken from the germline J gene. The chain links TRBV3 to TRBJ1-4, with a weak D call TRBD1 (6 bases). CDR1 and CDR2 (germline): SNHLY, FYNGKV (reference sequence). V shed 2 bases and J shed 6 bases, with 10 bases lying between them. The CDR3 sequence is 14 residues long. Partial CDR3 DNA: TGTGCCAGCAGCTTACAGGGGAGGGACGAAAGATTATTT. This gives the protein CASSLQGRDERLF. The whole CDR3 region reads CASSLQGRDERLFF. Combining the CDR3 with reference TRBV3 and TRBJ1-4 gives the whole variable domain GPKVLQIPSHQIIDMGQMVTLNCDPVSNHLYFYWYKQILGQQMEFLVNFYNGKVMEKSKLFKDQFSVERPDGSYFTLKIQPTALEDSAVYFCASSLQGRDERLFFGHGTKLSVL.

This clone was detected a few times. All gene names here are mouse names. The CDR3 end lies 1 residue beyond the end of the read and is filled in from the germline J gene. The chain combines TRBV23 with TRBJ2-7. Germline V gives CDR1 KGHTA, CDR2 FQNQQP. The CDR3 runs 11 residues. Here the CDR3 reads CSSSQGREQYF. The sequenced CDR3 bases are TGCTCCAGCAGTCAAGGGAGGGAACAGTAC.

Turning to this clone: Germline and genes: mouse. This chain's CDR3 is CASRSTVYNSPLYF. The CDR3 bases that were read are TGTGCCAGCAGATCGACAGTCTATAATTCGCCCCTCTAC. This sequence joins TRBV26 and TRBJ1-6; D is perhaps TRBD1 (5 bases). The read gets to within 1 residue of the CDR3 end, and the germline J gene fills in the rest. TRBJ1-6 is an ORF; its function is uncertain. CDR1 is KGHPV and CDR2 is FQNQEV in the germline V gene (reference sequence). V was clipped by 6 bases and J by 3 bases, with 9 bases between them. CDR3 length: 14 residues.

Comment on this clone: Gene names and germline refer to mouse. The read ends 1 residue early relative to the CDR3; the germline J gene fills the gap. The chain combines TRBV31 with TRBJ1-3; the D is unclear. CDR3 length: 15 amino acids. Trimming left V 0 bases short and J 0 bases short, with 9 bases between. Per the germline V gene, CDR1 is GKSSPN and CDR2 is SITVG. CDR3 region: CAWSLRWYSGNTLYF. The part of the CDR3 DNA that was read is TGTGCCTGGAGTCTAAGGTGGTATTCTGGAAATACGCTCTAT.

A note on this clone: The genes and germline here are from mouse. The sequenced part of the CDR3 DNA is TGTGCCAGCAGTCCGACAGGGGGCTCCGACTACACC. As protein: CASSPTGGSDYT. Given in full, the CDR3 is CASSPTGGSDYTF. The genes are TRBV26 and TRBJ1-2; 9 nucleotides match TRBD1. The sequenced fragment ends 1 residue before the CDR3 boundary, so the rest is inferred from the germline J gene. The CDR3 length is 13 residues. The V segment lost 4 bases and the J segment 4 bases; nucleotides outside the gene matches: 1. Germline CDR1 reads KGHPV; CDR2 reads FQNQEV (reference sequence). The variable domain in full, with the rest retrieved from reference TRBV26 and TRBJ1-2, is NSKVIQTPRYLVKGQGQKAKMRCIPEKGHPVVFWYQQNKNNEFKFLINFQNQEVLQQIDMTEKRFSAECPSNSPCSLEIQSSEAGDSALYLCASSPTGGSDYTFGSGTRLLVI.

Notes on this clone: The gene names here belong to mouse. The sequenced CDR3 bases are TGTGCCAGCAGTCTGTTTGGCAACGAAAGATTATTT. Its protein is CASSLFGNERLF. The CDR3 reads in full as CASSLFGNERLFF. The rearrangement links TRBV26 to TRBJ1-4; D gene uncertain. The read is 1 residue too short to cover the CDR3 end, so that end is filled in from the germline J gene. Trimming stripped 1 base from V and 4 bases from J, with 4 bases between. The germline gives CDR1 KGHPV, CDR2 FQNQEV (reference sequence). CDR3 length equals 13 residues.

As for this clone: The germline and genes are mouse ones. The sequence runs out 1 residue before the end of the CDR3; the remainder is reconstructed from the germline J gene. The rearrangement joins TRBV5 to TRBJ2-3, with TRBD1 as a possible D gene (5 bases). Trimming shortened V by 0 bases and J by 0 bases, and 10 bases separated the two germline ends. The CDR3 runs to 16 residues. CDR1 is LGHNA, CDR2 YNLKQL, per germline (reference sequence). This chain's CDR3 is CASSQDLRGSAETLYF. The DNA read from the CDR3 is TGTGCCAGCAGCCAAGATCTAAGGGGTAGTGCAGAAACGCTGTAT.